The TCR beta chain under discussion was sequenced for a study of cytomegalovirus exposure and HLA in healthy donors. The wider study: In a previous analysis, some 110 million unique TCR beta sequences were found from approximately 180 million T cells.

Findings and caveats of the study: Some 17,000 TCR beta sequences were associated with HLA alleles at 0.05 false discovery rate in a later analysis. Cytomegalovirus status was reportedly diagnosed by the classifier with high specificity and sensitivity.

Unmatched junction bases numbered 5, after V lost 3 bases and J lost 8 bases. The germline V gene has CDR1 MDHEN and CDR2 SYDVKM. The CDR3 runs 13 residues. Concerning this clone: Its cognate antigen is unknown.

With 60 Vbeta and 13 Jbeta primers, the PCR was carried out. Sequencing used immunoSEQ multiplex PCR; TCRdb keeps in-frame clones, though not all of them. The table lists fewer than 120,000 clones, around 88% of them singletons, with 1.5% to 2% in the top ten. The receptor was isolated from a man aged 35 to 55 in good health and CMV-seronegative. This rearrangement joins TRBV28 to TRBJ1-2; TRBD1 aligns across 8 bases. Material: PBMCs. CDR3 residues: CASSLGQALGYTF. The CDR3 nucleotides read TGTGCCAGCAGTTTGGGACAGGCTCTGGGCTACACCTTC.